These 27 T cell receptor beta chains were all obtained from the same sample, sequenced in a study of cytomegalovirus exposure and HLA in healthy donors. Primers included in the PCR were 60 Vbeta and 13 Jbeta primers. Libraries were prepared by immunoSEQ multiplex PCR; TCRdb keeps only in-frame clonotypes and omits some of them. The sample shows roughly 100,000 clones, 70% to 80% of them seen only once. The sequenced sample was PBMCs. The receptors stem from a man in his forties or fifties in good health and CMV-seronegative.

This sequence joins TRBV9 and TRBJ2-1, with 8 bases aligning to TRBD1. J lost 3 bases, V lost 3 bases, and 5 bases had no gene match. Germline lookup yields CDR1 SGDLS and CDR2 YYNGEE. The CDR3 contains 15 residues. This CDR3 reads CASSATTGDYNEQFF. In DNA, the CDR3 is TGTGCCAGCAGCGCAACGACAGGGGACTACAATGAGCAGTTCTTC.

This clone was seen a handful of times. This chain links TRBV30 with TRBJ2-1; 8 bases are shared with TRBD1. V shed 0 bases, J shed 10 bases, and the junction held 8 bases outside the gene matches. The CDR3 is 14 residues long. Germline V lookup: CDR1 GTSNPN, CDR2 SVGIG (reference sequence). The CDR3 DNA reads TGTGCCTGGAGTGTAGGCCCCGGGACAGGCGAGCAGTTCTTC. It translates to CAWSVGPGTGEQFF.

The chain carries TRBV27 and TRBJ2-1, with D uncertain. This CDR3 comprises 14 residues. With 8 bases removed from V and 8 bases from J, the gap between germline ends came to 19 bases. Germline loops: CDR1 MNHEY, CDR2 SMNVEV (reference sequence). The CDR3, as DNA: TGTGCCAGCTCGGTTTCTCGGTCCGTGGATGAGCAGTTCTTC. Its protein product is CASSVSRSVDEQFF.

The chain links TRBV2 to TRBJ2-1; 7 bases match TRBD1. V lost 5 bases to trimming and J lost 5 bases; unmatched junction nucleotides: 3. There are 13 residues in the CDR3. The germline CDR1 and CDR2 sequences are SNHLY and FYNNEI. Here the CDR3 reads CASSRRGNNEQFF. CDR3 in DNA: TGTGCCAGCAGTCGCAGGGGGAACAATGAGCAGTTCTTC.

A few counts support this clone. The J gene is TRBJ1-1, the V gene TRBV27, with 9 bases lining up with TRBD1. This CDR3 spans 17 amino acids. Unmatched junction bases numbered 10, after V lost 4 bases and J lost 1 base. Germline V gene lookup returns CDR1 MNHEY and CDR2 SMNVEV (reference sequence). The CDR3 is CASSSGQGSWSNTEAFF. The CDR3, as DNA: TGTGCCAGCAGTTCCGGACAGGGGTCTTGGTCGAACACTGAAGCTTTCTTT.

The chain employs TRBV28 and TRBJ2-7, with 11 bases aligning to TRBD1. The CDR3 contains 14 residues. Per germline, CDR1 MDHEN and CDR2 SYDVKM. The V gene end was trimmed by 6 bases and the J gene end by 0 bases; junction bases not matched to a gene: 1. The CDR3 DNA reads as TGTGCCAGCAGAGGGACAGGGGGCTCCTACGAGCAGTACTTC. Its protein product is CASRGTGGSYEQYF.

CDR3: CASRGGWDRGYSNQPQHF. As DNA, the CDR3 is TGTGCCAGCAGAGGGGGATGGGACAGGGGTTATAGCAATCAGCCCCAGCATTTT. The chain recombines TRBV28 with TRBJ1-5, with TRBD1 matching over 10 bases. Looked up from germline, CDR1 is MDHEN and CDR2 is SYDVKM. Trimming cost V 6 bases and J 0 bases; bases outside gene matches: 11. This CDR3 contains 18 residues.

The chain recombines TRBV25-1 with TRBJ2-3; D may be TRBD2 (5 bases). Between the trimmed V and J ends, which lost 6 bases and 6 bases, there was a span of 22 bases. Germline CDR1 reads MGHDK; CDR2 reads SYGVNS. The CDR3 extends over 16 amino acids. The DNA for the CDR3 is TGTGCCAGCAGCCTTCTTAGTGGGAACCGAGGGGATACGCAGTATTTT. Its protein is CASSLLSGNRGDTQYF.

V and J are TRBV9 and TRBJ2-3, with TRBD2 matching over 7 bases. From germline, CDR1 is SGDLS and CDR2 YYNGEE. The junction had 14 bases not matched to a gene; V was cut back by 4 bases and J by 6 bases. The length of the CDR3 is 16 residues. DNA of the CDR3: TGTGCCAGCAGCCAATCCGGGAGGTGGGATGGGGATACGCAGTATTTT. This encodes CASSQSGRWDGDTQYF.

The table lists this clone with a few counts. This chain joins TRBV5-1 and TRBJ2-1; TRBD2 might be the D (5 bases). The CDR3 has 15 residues. The germline V and J ends were trimmed by 2 bases and 0 bases, with 9 bases remaining between them. The V gene's germline CDR1 is SGHRS and CDR2 YFSETQ. The CDR3 here is CASSLGGGSYNEQFF. The DNA for the CDR3 is TGCGCCAGCAGCTTAGGAGGAGGCTCCTACAATGAGCAGTTCTTC.

The chain carries TRBV7-7 and TRBJ2-5; 10 bases are shared with TRBD2. Unmatched junction bases numbered 20, after V lost 5 bases and J lost 5 bases. Germline loops: CDR1 SSHAT, CDR2 FNYEAQ (reference sequence). This CDR3 spans 19 amino acids. CDR3 in DNA: TGTGCCAGCAGCCCCCCCCTGGGGCTAGCGGGAGTCACTCAGGAGACCCAGTACTTC. It encodes CASSPPLGLAGVTQETQYF.

This clone was counted a single time. The chain has TRBV2 and TRBJ1-2; D remains ambiguous. Germline CDR1 reads SNHLY; CDR2 reads FYNNEI. V was clipped by 8 bases and J by 13 bases, with 17 bases between them. This CDR3 has 11 residues. The CDR3 DNA reads as TGTGCCAGCTTTTTAATGGTCGTCGGCACCTTC. Translation: CASFLMVVGTF.

The chain recombines TRBV25-1 with TRBJ2-5; the match to TRBD2 covers 8 bases. Germline V lookup: CDR1 MGHDK, CDR2 SYGVNS. The CDR3 runs to 12 residues. Trimming removed 7 bases from V and 10 bases from J; junction bases left unmatched: 8. The CDR3 sequence is CASKTSASSQYF. The CDR3 coding sequence is TGTGCCAGCAAGACTAGCGCTTCGAGCCAGTACTTC.

The chain employs TRBV6-1 and TRBJ2-5, with 9 bases matching TRBD1. CDR1 is MNHNS, CDR2 SASEGT, per germline. V was clipped by 4 bases and J by 4 bases; unmatched bases: 1. This CDR3 has 13 amino acids. The CDR3 bases are TGTGCCAGCAGTGGACAGGGGGGAGAGACCCAGTACTTC. Its protein product is CASSGQGGETQYF.

A few counts support this clone. V gene TRBV18 combines with J gene TRBJ2-3; 13 bases map to TRBD2. The V segment lost 2 bases and the J segment 1 base; nucleotides outside the gene matches: 0. The CDR3 runs to 16 residues. Germline V gene lookup returns CDR1 KGHSH and CDR2 LQKENI. The CDR3 DNA reads TGTGCCAGCTCACCAGGACTAGCGGGGGGCACAGATACGCAGTATTTT. Translating gives CASSPGLAGGTDTQYF.

The rearrangement joins TRBV6-5 to TRBJ1-1; no definite D call. Germline assignment: CDR1 MNHEY and CDR2 SVGAGI. This CDR3 contains 11 residues. Trimming removed 5 bases from V and 7 bases from J, with 8 bases in between. The CDR3 DNA is TGTGCCAGCAGTCCCGGGATTGAAGCTTTCTTT. It translates to CASSPGIEAFF.

In its sample, this clone was seen a few times. The sample holds other DNA sequences that translate to the same CDR3. The rearrangement links TRBV2 to TRBJ2-7; D ambiguous. Germline V lookup: CDR1 SNHLY, CDR2 FYNNEI. The germline V and J ends were trimmed by 5 bases and 4 bases, with 12 bases remaining between them. This CDR3 region has 13 residues. As DNA, the CDR3 is TGTGCCAGCAGTAGCGCTGGAAATTACGAGCAGTACTTC. As protein: CASSSAGNYEQYF.

The V and J genes are TRBV5-1 and TRBJ1-2, with D possibly TRBD1 on 5 matching bases. The CDR3 consists of 14 residues. V was shortened by 6 bases and J by 0 bases, with 12 bases between the two germline ends. From germline, CDR1 is SGHRS and CDR2 YFSETQ. CDR3 nucleotide sequence: TGCGCCAGCAAAACCGACAGTGCTAACTATGGCTACACCTTC. It encodes CASKTDSANYGYTF.

V usage is TRBV30 and J usage is TRBJ2-5, with D uncertain. This CDR3 has 12 residues. Trimming shortened V by 5 bases and J by 7 bases, and 14 bases separated the two germline ends. Germline V gene lookup returns CDR1 GTSNPN and CDR2 SVGIG (reference sequence). CDR3 loop: CAWELPSGTQYF. CDR3 coding DNA: TGTGCCTGGGAGCTCCCCTCGGGGACCCAGTACTTC. The entire variable domain, with the rest obtained from reference TRBV30 and TRBJ2-5, is as follows: SQTIHQWPATLVQPVGSPLSLECTVEGTSNPNLYWYRQAAGRGLQLLFYSVGIGQISSEVPQNLSASRPQDRQFILSSKKLLLSDSGFYLCAWELPSGTQYFGPGTRLLVL.

The chain joins TRBV4-2 to TRBJ2-7; TRBD1 matches 8 bases. Unmatched junction bases numbered 0, after V lost 3 bases and J lost 5 bases. Germline CDR1 reads LGHNA; CDR2 reads YNFKEQ. The CDR3 is 12 residues long. DNA for the CDR3: TGTGCCAGCAGCCAGGACAGGGACGAGCAGTACTTC. Encoded protein: CASSQDRDEQYF.

V gene TRBV27 combines with J gene TRBJ1-5; maybe TRBD1 (5 bases). The ends were cut back, 3 bases at V and 4 bases at J, with 10 bases in the middle. This CDR3 is built from 14 residues. Germline V gives CDR1 MNHEY, CDR2 SMNVEV (reference sequence). The CDR3 reads CASSFSGSNQPQHF. The CDR3 coding sequence is TGTGCCAGCAGTTTCTCAGGGTCGAATCAGCCCCAGCATTTT.

This chain joins TRBV15 and TRBJ2-5, with a possible D match to TRBD2 (6 bases). The CDR3 contains 16 residues. V shed 5 bases and J shed 2 bases, with 18 bases lying between them. The V gene's germline CDR1 is LNHNV and CDR2 YYDKDF (reference sequence). The CDR3 coding sequence is TGTGCCACCAGCGAGACTAGTGGGCGGTTTCAAGAGACCCAGTACTTC. Translated: CATSETSGRFQETQYF.

The chain has TRBV19 and TRBJ1-1; D remains unclear. Trimming stripped 9 bases from V and 0 bases from J, with 11 bases between. Germline assignment: CDR1 LNHDA and CDR2 SQIVND (reference sequence). CDR3 length: 13 amino acids. CDR3 protein: CASTLRLNTEAFF. The DNA for the CDR3 is TGTGCCAGCACATTGAGGCTGAACACTGAAGCTTTCTTT.

CDR3 DNA: TGCGCCAGCAGCTTGGGCAGGGGGTCCTACGAGCAGTACTTC. As protein: CASSLGRGSYEQYF. The chain joins TRBV5-1 to TRBJ2-7; 7 bases align to TRBD1. J lost 1 base, V lost 0 bases, and 1 base had no gene match. This CDR3 region has 14 residues. CDR1 and CDR2 (germline): SGHRS, YFSETQ.

The chain carries TRBV10-1 and TRBJ1-4; 9 positions match TRBD1. The V gene end was trimmed by 3 bases and the J gene end by 8 bases; junction bases not matched to a gene: 7. Germline-derived CDR1 and CDR2 are WNHNN and SYGVQD (reference sequence). The CDR3 is 15 amino acids. In DNA form, the CDR3 reads TGCGCCAGCAGTGACCGGACAGGGGCCGGGGAAAAACTGTTTTTT. It codes for CASSDRTGAGEKLFF.

This clone has only one observation. DNA of the CDR3: TGCGCCAGCAGCCAAGTAATTGGAGGGGGGGCTTACAATGAGCAGTTCTTC. Translation gives CASSQVIGGGAYNEQFF. The chain has TRBV4-1 and TRBJ2-1; weak D call: TRBD2 (7 bases). CDR3 length: 17 residues. V lost 1 base to trimming and J lost 4 bases, with 17 bases between them. CDR1 and CDR2 (germline): MGHRA, YSYEKL.

To note about this clone: This sample also contains other DNA sequences that code for the same CDR3. The V and J genes are TRBV29-1 and TRBJ2-7; TRBD1 aligns across 9 bases. V was clipped by 5 bases and J by 7 bases; unmatched bases: 9. From germline, CDR1 is SQVTM and CDR2 ANQGSEA. There are 13 residues in the CDR3. Here the CDR3 reads CSVNRGPELEQYF. As DNA, the CDR3 is TGCAGCGTTAACAGGGGGCCAGAACTGGAGCAGTACTTC.